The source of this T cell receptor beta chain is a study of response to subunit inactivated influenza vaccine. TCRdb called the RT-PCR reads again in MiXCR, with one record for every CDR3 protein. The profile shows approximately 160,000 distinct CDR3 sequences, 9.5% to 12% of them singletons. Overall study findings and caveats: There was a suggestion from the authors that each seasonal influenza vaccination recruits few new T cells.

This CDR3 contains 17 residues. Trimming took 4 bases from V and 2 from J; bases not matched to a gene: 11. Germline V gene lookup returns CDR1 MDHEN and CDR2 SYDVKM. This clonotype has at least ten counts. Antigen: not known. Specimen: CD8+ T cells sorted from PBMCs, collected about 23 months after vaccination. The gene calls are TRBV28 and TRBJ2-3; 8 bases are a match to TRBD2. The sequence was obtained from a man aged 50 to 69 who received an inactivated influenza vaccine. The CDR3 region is CASSSLLTSELTDTQYF. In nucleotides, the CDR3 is TGTGCCAGCAGTTCCCTTTTGACTAGCGAGCTCACAGATACGCAGTATTTT.